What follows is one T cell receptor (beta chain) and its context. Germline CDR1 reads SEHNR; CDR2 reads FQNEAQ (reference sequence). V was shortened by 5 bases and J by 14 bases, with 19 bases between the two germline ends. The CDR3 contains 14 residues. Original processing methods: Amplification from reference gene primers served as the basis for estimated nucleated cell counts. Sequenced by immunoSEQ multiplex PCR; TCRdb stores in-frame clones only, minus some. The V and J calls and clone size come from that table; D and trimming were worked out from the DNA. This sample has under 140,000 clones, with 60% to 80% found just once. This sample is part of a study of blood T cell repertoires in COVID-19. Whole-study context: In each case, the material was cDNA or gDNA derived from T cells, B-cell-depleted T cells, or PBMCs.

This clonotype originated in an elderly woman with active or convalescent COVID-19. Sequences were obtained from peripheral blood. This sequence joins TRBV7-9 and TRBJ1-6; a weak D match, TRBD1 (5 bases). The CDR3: CASSNDILRGTLHF. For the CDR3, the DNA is TGTGCCAGCAGCAACGACATACTTAGGGGAACCCTCCACTTT. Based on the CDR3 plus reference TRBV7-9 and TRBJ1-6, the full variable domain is DTGVSQNPRHKITKRGQNVTFRCDPISEHNRLYWYRQTLGQGPEFLTYFQNEAQLEKSRLLSDRFSAERPKGSFSTLEIQRTEQGDSAMYLCASSNDILRGTLHFGNGTRLTVT.